This TCR beta chain was captured by sequencing in a study of cytomegalovirus exposure and HLA in healthy donors. Findings of the study overall: By a later analysis, the bulk of CMV-associated TCR beta chains appeared HLA-restricted. The availability of immune exposure information extended only to CMV serostatus. With DRB1 most and HLA-C fewest, TCR association rates differed between HLA loci in a later analysis.

PCR employed 60 Vbeta and 13 Jbeta primers. The method was immunoSEQ multiplex PCR; TCRdb's version includes in-frame clones alone and lacks a portion of them. The sample has some 110,000 clones, more than 70% seen once. The CDR3 sequence is 14 residues long. Germline CDR1 reads SGHAT; CDR2 reads FQNNGV. The V end was cut by 3 bases, the J end by 3 bases, with 9 bases between. A word on this clone: Its antigen is as yet unknown.

This sequence joins TRBV11-2 and TRBJ2-1; D is possibly TRBD2 (5 bases). Sequencing was carried out using PBMCs. This receptor was identified in a man aged 50 to 59 in good health and CMV-seropositive. CDR3 in amino acids: CASSLSSSYNEQFF. The CDR3 DNA reads TGTGCCAGCAGCTTGTCTAGCAGCTACAATGAGCAGTTCTTC. Combining the CDR3 with reference TRBV11-2 and TRBJ2-1 gives the whole variable domain EAGVAQSPRYKIIEKRQSVAFWCNPISGHATLYWYQQILGQGPKLLIQFQNNGVVDDSQLPKDRFSAERLKGVDSTLKIQPAKLEDSAVYLCASSLSSSYNEQFFGPGTRLTVL.